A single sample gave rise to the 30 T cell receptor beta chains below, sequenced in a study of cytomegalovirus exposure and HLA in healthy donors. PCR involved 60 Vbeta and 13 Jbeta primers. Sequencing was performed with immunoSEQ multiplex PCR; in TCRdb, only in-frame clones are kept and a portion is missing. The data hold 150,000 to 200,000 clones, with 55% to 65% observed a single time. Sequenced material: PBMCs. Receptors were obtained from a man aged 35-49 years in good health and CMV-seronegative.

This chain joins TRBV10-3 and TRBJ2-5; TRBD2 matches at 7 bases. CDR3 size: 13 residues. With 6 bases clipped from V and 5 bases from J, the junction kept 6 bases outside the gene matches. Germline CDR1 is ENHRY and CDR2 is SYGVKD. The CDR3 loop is CAIRRASGETQYF. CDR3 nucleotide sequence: TGTGCCATCAGACGGGCTAGCGGTGAGACCCAGTACTTC.

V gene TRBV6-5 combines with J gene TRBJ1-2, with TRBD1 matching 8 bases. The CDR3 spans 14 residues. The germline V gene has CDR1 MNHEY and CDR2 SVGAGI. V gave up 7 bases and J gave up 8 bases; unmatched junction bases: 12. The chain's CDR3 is CASTVVQGAGGYTF. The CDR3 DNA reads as TGTGCCAGCACTGTCGTCCAGGGGGCGGGGGGCTACACCTTC.

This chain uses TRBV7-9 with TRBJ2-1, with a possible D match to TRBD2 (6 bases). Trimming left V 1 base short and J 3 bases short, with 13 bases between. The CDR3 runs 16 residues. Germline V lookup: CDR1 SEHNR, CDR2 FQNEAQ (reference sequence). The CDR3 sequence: CASSLDRLGLYNEQFF. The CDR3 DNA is TGTGCCAGCAGCTTAGATCGACTAGGCCTCTACAATGAGCAGTTCTTC.

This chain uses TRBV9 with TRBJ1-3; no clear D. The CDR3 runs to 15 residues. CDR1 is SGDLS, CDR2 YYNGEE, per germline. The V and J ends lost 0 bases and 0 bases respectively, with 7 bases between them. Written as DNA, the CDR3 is TGTGCCAGCAGCGTAGCCCCAGGCTCTGGAAACACCATATATTTT. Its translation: CASSVAPGSGNTIYF.

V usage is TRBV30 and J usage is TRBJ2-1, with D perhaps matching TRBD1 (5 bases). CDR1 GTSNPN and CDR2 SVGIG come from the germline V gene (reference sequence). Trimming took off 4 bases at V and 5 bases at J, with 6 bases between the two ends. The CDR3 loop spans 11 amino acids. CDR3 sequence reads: CAWTQDNEQFF. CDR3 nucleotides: TGTGCCTGGACACAGGACAATGAGCAGTTCTTC.

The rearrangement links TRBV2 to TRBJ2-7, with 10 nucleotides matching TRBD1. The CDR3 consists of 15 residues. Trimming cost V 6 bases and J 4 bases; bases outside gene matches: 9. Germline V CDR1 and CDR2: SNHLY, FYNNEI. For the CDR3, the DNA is TGTGCCAGCAGCGGAAGGGACAGGGGTCAGTACGAGCAGTACTTC. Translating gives CASSGRDRGQYEQYF.

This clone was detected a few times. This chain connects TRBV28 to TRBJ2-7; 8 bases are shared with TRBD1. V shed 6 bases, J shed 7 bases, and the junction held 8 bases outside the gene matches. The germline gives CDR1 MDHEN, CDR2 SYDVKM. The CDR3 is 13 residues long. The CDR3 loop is CASRVQGAREQYF. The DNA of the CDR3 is TGTGCCAGCAGGGTTCAGGGGGCGCGAGAGCAGTACTTC.

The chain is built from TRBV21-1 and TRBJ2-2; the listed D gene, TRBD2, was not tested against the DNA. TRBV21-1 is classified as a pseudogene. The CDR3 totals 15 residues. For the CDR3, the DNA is TGTGCCAGCACACGGAGACGGGCGAACACCGGGGAGCTGTTTTTT. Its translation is CASTRRRANTGELFF.

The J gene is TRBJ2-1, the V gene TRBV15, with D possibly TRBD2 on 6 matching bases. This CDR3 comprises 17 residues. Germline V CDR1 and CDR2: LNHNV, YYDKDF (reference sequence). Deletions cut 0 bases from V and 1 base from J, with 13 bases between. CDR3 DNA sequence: TGTGCCACCAGCAGAGATACGCACGGGGGATCCTACAATGAGCAGTTCTTC. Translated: CATSRDTHGGSYNEQFF.

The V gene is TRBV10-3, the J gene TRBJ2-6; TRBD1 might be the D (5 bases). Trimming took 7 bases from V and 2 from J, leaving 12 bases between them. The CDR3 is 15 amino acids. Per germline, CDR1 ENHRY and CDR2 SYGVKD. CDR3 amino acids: CAITEGDPGANVLTF. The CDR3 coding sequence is TGTGCCATCACCGAAGGGGATCCTGGGGCCAACGTCCTGACTTTC.

CDR3 bases: TGTGCCAGGGGACTAGCGGGAGGATACGAGCAGTACTTC. Translated: CARGLAGGYEQYF. V and J are TRBV2 and TRBJ2-7, with 15 bases identical to TRBD2. The V gene's germline CDR1 is SNHLY and CDR2 FYNNEI. The ends lost 9 bases at V and 4 bases at J; junction bases unmatched: 1. The CDR3 length is 13 residues.

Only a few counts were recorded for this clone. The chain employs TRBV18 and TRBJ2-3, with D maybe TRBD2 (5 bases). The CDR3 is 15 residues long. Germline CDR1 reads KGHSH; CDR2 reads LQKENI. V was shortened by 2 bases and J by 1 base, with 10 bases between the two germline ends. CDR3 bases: TGTGCCAGCTCACCAAACAGCGGAGGCACAGATACGCAGTATTTT. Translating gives CASSPNSGGTDTQYF.

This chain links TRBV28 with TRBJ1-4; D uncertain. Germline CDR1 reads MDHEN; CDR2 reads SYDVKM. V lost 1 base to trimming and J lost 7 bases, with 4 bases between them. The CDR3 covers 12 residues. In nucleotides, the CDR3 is TGTGCCAGCAGTTTATACGGTGAAAAACTGTTTTTT. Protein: CASSLYGEKLFF.

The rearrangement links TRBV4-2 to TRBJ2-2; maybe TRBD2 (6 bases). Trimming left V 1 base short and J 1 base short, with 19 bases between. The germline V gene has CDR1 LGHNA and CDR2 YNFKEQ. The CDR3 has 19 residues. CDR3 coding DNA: TGTGCCAGCAGCCAAGGAATAGTTGGGCGGGACCAGAACACCGGGGAGCTGTTTTTT. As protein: CASSQGIVGRDQNTGELFF.

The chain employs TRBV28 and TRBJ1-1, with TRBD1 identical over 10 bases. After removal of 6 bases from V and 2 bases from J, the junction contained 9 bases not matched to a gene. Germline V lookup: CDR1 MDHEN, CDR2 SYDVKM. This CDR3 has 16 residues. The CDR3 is CASSSGTGVFNTEAFF. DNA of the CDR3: TGTGCCAGCAGCTCCGGGACAGGGGTGTTTAACACTGAAGCTTTCTTT. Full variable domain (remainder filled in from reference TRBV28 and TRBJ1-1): DVKVTQSSRYLVKRTGEKVFLECVQDMDHENMFWYRQDPGLGLRLIYFSYDVKMKEKGDIPEGYSVSREKKERFSLILESASTNQTSMYLCASSSGTGVFNTEAFFGQGTRLTVV.

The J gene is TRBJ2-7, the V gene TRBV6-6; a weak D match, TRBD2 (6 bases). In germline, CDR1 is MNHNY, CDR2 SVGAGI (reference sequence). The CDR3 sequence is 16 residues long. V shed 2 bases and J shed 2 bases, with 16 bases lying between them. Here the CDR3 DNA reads TGTGCCAGCAGTTACGCAAGACTAGGGATCACCTACGAGCAGTACTTC. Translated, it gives CASSYARLGITYEQYF.

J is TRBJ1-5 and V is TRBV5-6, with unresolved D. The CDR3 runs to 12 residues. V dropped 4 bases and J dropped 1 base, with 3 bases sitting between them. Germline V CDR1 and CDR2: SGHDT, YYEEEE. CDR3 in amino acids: CASSRSNQPQHF. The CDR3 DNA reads TGTGCCAGCAGCCGGAGCAATCAGCCCCAGCATTTT.

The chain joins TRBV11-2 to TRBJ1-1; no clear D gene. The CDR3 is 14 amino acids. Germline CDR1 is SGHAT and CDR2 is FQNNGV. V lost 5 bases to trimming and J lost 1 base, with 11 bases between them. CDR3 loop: CASSQVGENTEAFF. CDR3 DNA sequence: TGTGCCAGCAGCCAAGTGGGAGAGAACACTGAAGCTTTCTTT.

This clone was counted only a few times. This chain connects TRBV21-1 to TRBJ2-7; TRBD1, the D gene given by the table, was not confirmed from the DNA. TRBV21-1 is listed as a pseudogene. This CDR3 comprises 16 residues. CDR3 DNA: TGTGCCAGCAGCAAAGGGGCTGAATTAGGGGCCTACGAGCAGTACTTC. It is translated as CASSKGAELGAYEQYF.

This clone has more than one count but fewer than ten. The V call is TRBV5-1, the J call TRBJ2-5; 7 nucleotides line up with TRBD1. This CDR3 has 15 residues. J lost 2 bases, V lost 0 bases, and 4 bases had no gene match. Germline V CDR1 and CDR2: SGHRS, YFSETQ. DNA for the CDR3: TGCGCCAGCAGCTTGGAGGACAGGAGACAAGAGACCCAGTACTTC. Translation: CASSLEDRRQETQYF.

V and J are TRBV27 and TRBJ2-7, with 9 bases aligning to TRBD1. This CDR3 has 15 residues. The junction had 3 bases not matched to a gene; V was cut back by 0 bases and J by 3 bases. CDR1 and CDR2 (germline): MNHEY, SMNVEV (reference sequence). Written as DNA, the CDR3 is TGTGCCAGCAGTTTATCGGGACAGGGCCTCTACGAGCAGTACTTC. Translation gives CASSLSGQGLYEQYF.

DNA for the CDR3: TGTGCCAGCAGCTTCTTGACAAACACCGGGGAGCTGTTTTTT. This translates into CASSFLTNTGELFF. This sequence joins TRBV7-9 and TRBJ2-2; D remains unclear. Trimming removed 3 bases from V and 2 bases from J, with 7 bases in between. The length of the CDR3 is 14 residues. The germline V gene encodes CDR1 SEHNR and CDR2 FQNEAQ (reference sequence). Complete variable domain (other parts from reference TRBV7-9 and TRBJ2-2): DTGVSQNPRHKITKRGQNVTFRCDPISEHNRLYWYRQTLGQGPEFLTYFQNEAQLEKSRLLSDRFSAERPKGSFSTLEIQRTEQGDSAMYLCASSFLTNTGELFFGEGSRLTVL.

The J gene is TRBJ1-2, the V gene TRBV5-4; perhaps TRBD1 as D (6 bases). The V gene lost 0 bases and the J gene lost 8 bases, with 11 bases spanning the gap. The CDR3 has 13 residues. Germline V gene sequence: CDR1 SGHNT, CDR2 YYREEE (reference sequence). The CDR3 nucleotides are TGTGCCAGCAGCTTGGAACAGGGATACGGCTACACCTTC. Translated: CASSLEQGYGYTF.

The CDR3 region is CASSLGGRGFYGYTF. The CDR3 region has the DNA TGCGCCAGCAGCTTGGGAGGCAGGGGCTTCTATGGCTACACCTTC. The chain joins TRBV5-1 to TRBJ1-2; D may be TRBD1 (6 bases). Germline CDR1 and CDR2: SGHRS and YFSETQ. Trimming stripped 0 bases from V and 4 bases from J, with 13 bases between. The CDR3 length is 15 residues.

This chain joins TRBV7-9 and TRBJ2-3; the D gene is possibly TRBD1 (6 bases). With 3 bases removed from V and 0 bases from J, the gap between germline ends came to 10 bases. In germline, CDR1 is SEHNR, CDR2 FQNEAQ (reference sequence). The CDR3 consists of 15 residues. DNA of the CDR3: TGTGCCAGCAGCTTCACAGGGTCTAGCACAGATACGCAGTATTTT. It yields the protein CASSFTGSSTDTQYF.

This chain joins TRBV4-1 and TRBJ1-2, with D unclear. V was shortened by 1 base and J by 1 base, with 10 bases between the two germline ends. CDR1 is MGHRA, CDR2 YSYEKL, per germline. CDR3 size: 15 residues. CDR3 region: CASSQATGSNYGYTF. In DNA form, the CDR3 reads TGCGCCAGCAGCCAAGCGACGGGAAGTAACTATGGCTACACCTTC.

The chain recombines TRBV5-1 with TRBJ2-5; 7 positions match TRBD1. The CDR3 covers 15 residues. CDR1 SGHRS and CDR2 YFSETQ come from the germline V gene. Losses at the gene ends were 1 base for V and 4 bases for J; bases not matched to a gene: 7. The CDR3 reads CASSLIQGSGETQYF. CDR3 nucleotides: TGCGCCAGCAGCTTGATACAGGGGAGCGGAGAGACCCAGTACTTC.

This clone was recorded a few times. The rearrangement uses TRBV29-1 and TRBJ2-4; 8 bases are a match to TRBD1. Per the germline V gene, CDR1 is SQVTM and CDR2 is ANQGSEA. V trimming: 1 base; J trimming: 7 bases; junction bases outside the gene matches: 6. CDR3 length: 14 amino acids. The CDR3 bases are TGCAGCGTTGAAGGTGGACAGGGACCTAACATTCAGTACTTC. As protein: CSVEGGQGPNIQYF.

The CDR3 DNA sequence: TGTGCCAGCAGCTACCGGACAGGGGTGAGCACTGAAGCTTTCTTT. It yields the protein CASSYRTGVSTEAFF. The chain combines TRBV6-6 with TRBJ1-1; TRBD1 matches at 9 bases. The V segment lost 6 bases and the J segment 4 bases; nucleotides outside the gene matches: 9. Per germline, CDR1 MNHNY and CDR2 SVGAGI (reference sequence). The CDR3 is 15 residues long.

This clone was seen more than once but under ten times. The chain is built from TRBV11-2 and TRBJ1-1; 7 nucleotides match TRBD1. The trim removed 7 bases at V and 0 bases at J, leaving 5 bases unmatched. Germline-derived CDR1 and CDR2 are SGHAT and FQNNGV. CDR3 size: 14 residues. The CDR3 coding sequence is TGTGCCAGCACAAGGGGGCTCGTGAACACTGAAGCTTTCTTT. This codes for CASTRGLVNTEAFF. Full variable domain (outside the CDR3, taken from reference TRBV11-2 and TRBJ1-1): EAGVAQSPRYKIIEKRQSVAFWCNPISGHATLYWYQQILGQGPKLLIQFQNNGVVDDSQLPKDRFSAERLKGVDSTLKIQPAKLEDSAVYLCASTRGLVNTEAFFGQGTRLTVV.